The 19 T cell receptor beta chains below all came from one sample that was sequenced in a study of cytomegalovirus exposure and HLA in healthy donors. Some clones are missing from TCRdb's copy, which holds only in-frame ones; the method was immunoSEQ multiplex PCR. The profile shows roughly 120,000 clones, 85% to 90% of them singletons. Input material: PBMCs. These receptors all stem from a man aged 25 to 45 in good health and CMV-seronegative.

V and J are TRBV10-3 and TRBJ1-5, with 9 positions matching TRBD1. The CDR3 runs 15 residues. V was clipped by 4 bases and J by 1 base; unmatched bases: 2. CDR1 and CDR2 (germline): ENHRY, SYGVKD. CDR3 coding DNA: TGTGCCATCAGTGCGACAGGGGGAAGCAATCAGCCCCAGCATTTT. Translated, it gives CAISATGGSNQPQHF.

The chain couples TRBV18 to TRBJ2-5; 8 positions match TRBD2. This CDR3 comprises 15 residues. CDR1 and CDR2 from the germline V gene are KGHSH and LQKENI. Trimming at V came to 2 bases and at J to 7 bases, leaving 9 bases not matched to a gene. CDR3 sequence: CASSPSDSGDGTQYF. In DNA form, the CDR3 reads TGTGCCAGCTCACCATCGGATAGCGGGGATGGGACCCAGTACTTC.

The J gene is TRBJ1-2, the V gene TRBV4-2; tentative D call: TRBD1 (6 bases). The V end lost 4 bases, the J end lost 4 bases, and 13 bases lay between the germline ends. The CDR3 extends over 14 amino acids. The germline CDR1 and CDR2 sequences are LGHNA and YNFKEQ. CDR3 sequence: CASSPGTGSYGYTF. CDR3 nucleotide sequence: TGTGCCAGCAGCCCGGGAACAGGGAGCTATGGCTACACCTTC.

For the CDR3, the DNA is TGTGCCAGCAGCTTAGATCGACAGGGAAGGGCTTTCTTT. This translates into CASSLDRQGRAFF. The chain joins TRBV11-3 to TRBJ1-1; TRBD1 aligns across 7 bases. Germline V CDR1 and CDR2: SGHNT, YENEEA. The J segment lost 11 bases and the V segment lost 0 bases, leaving 6 bases of the junction unmatched. This CDR3 has 13 residues.

This clone was counted a few times. The V and J genes are TRBV5-1 and TRBJ1-6, with 9 bases lining up with TRBD1. V was pared by 0 bases and J by 8 bases, with 0 bases of the junction left unmatched. CDR3 length equals 14 residues. Germline V gene lookup returns CDR1 SGHRS and CDR2 YFSETQ. CDR3 loop: CASSLGTGDSPLHF. CDR3 DNA sequence: TGCGCCAGCAGCTTGGGGACAGGGGATTCACCCCTCCACTTT.

This chain connects TRBV7-3 to TRBJ1-4; 8 positions agree with TRBD1. Germline CDR1 reads SGHTA; CDR2 reads FQGTGA. The CDR3 has 17 residues. J gave up 8 bases and V 1 base, and 12 bases lay outside the gene matches. CDR3: CASSLKDRVRVEEKLFF. As DNA, the CDR3 is TGTGCCAGCAGCTTAAAGGACAGGGTGAGGGTGGAGGAAAAACTGTTTTTT.

The rearrangement links TRBV11-2 to TRBJ2-7; weak D call: TRBD1 (5 bases). The V gene's germline CDR1 is SGHAT and CDR2 FQNNGV. V was shortened by 1 base and J by 1 base, with 8 bases between the two germline ends. This CDR3 is 14 amino acids long. The CDR3 DNA sequence: TGTGCCAGCAGCTTAGCCCAGGGTTCCTACGAGCAGTACTTC. Its translation is CASSLAQGSYEQYF.

V gene TRBV4-3 combines with J gene TRBJ2-1; 15 bases are a match to TRBD2. J was trimmed by 7 bases and V by 7 bases; bases with no gene match: 5. Germline values: CDR1 LGHNA, CDR2 YSLEER. This CDR3 region has 15 residues. CDR3 sequence (DNA): TGCGCCAGCACCCCCGGGACTAGCGGGGGGAATGAGCAGTTCTTC. Residues: CASTPGTSGGNEQFF.

V usage is TRBV7-2 and J usage is TRBJ1-2; D is perhaps TRBD1 (5 bases). From germline, CDR1 is SGHTA and CDR2 FQGNSA. CDR3 length: 12 amino acids. V lost 5 bases to trimming and J lost 7 bases, with 11 bases between them. CDR3 sequence: CASSPQGFGYTF. In nucleotides, the CDR3 is TGTGCCAGCAGCCCCCAGGGTTTTGGCTACACCTTC.

The rearrangement uses TRBV10-3 and TRBJ1-1, with a possible D match to TRBD1 (5 bases). Germline CDR1 ENHRY, CDR2 SYGVKD. V was trimmed by 5 bases and J by 3 bases, leaving 16 bases between them. This CDR3 spans 15 amino acids. CDR3 bases: TGTGCCATCAGTCCCGGCGACAGTTCGTACACTGAAGCTTTCTTT. Encoded protein: CAISPGDSSYTEAFF.

The chain carries TRBV4-1 and TRBJ2-1; tentative D call: TRBD1 (5 bases). Per germline, CDR1 MGHRA and CDR2 YSYEKL. The CDR3 consists of 14 residues. V gave up 6 bases and J gave up 0 bases, with 9 bases separating them. CDR3 DNA: TGCGCCAGCAGTCGGACACGCTCCTACAATGAGCAGTTCTTC. Residues: CASSRTRSYNEQFF.

The CDR3 is CASSSGTFPYEQYF. For the CDR3, the DNA is TGTGCCAGCAGCTCCGGGACATTTCCCTACGAGCAGTACTTC. The chain uses TRBV7-2 and TRBJ2-7, with D perhaps matching TRBD1 (6 bases). Germline V gene lookup returns CDR1 SGHTA and CDR2 FQGNSA. This CDR3 spans 14 amino acids. V lost 4 bases and J lost 2, with 12 bases in between. The full variable domain, rest sourced from reference TRBV7-2 and TRBJ2-7, is GAGVSQSPSNKVTEKGKDVELRCDPISGHTALYWYRQSLGQGLEFLIYFQGNSAPDKSGLPSDRFSAERTGGSVSTLTIQRTQQEDSAVYLCASSSGTFPYEQYFGPGTRLTVT.

The chain is built from TRBV9 and TRBJ1-2; 8 bases fit TRBD1. The CDR3 extends over 15 amino acids. The germline V gene has CDR1 SGDLS and CDR2 YYNGEE. V dropped 0 bases and J dropped 4; count of bases not matched to a gene: 5. The CDR3 nucleotides read TGTGCCAGCAGCGTAGGCTTAGGACAGGGCTATGGCTACACCTTC. Amino acid sequence: CASSVGLGQGYGYTF.

The chain couples TRBV6-4 to TRBJ2-1, with no clear D. V dropped 5 bases and J dropped 7 bases, with 15 bases sitting between them. Germline CDR1 is MRHNA and CDR2 is SNTAGT. This CDR3 has 14 residues. CDR3 coding DNA: TGTGCCAGCAGTCGCGGCTTCTTGAAGAATGAGCAGTTCTTC. Translating it yields CASSRGFLKNEQFF.

This clone was picked up one time. The chain uses TRBV5-1 and TRBJ1-2; D may be TRBD1 (6 bases). CDR1 and CDR2 (germline): SGHRS, YFSETQ. Between the trimmed V and J ends, which lost 0 bases and 6 bases, there was a span of 9 bases. This CDR3 has 13 amino acids. Here the CDR3 reads CASSLGTVDGYTF. The CDR3 DNA is TGCGCCAGCAGCTTGGGGACAGTTGATGGCTACACCTTC.

J is TRBJ2-2 and V is TRBV5-4; 11 bases line up with TRBD2. J gave up 4 bases and V 0 bases, and 5 bases lay outside the gene matches. Germline V gene lookup returns CDR1 SGHNT and CDR2 YYREEE (reference sequence). The CDR3 has 17 residues. CDR3 in DNA: TGTGCCAGCAGCTTGGATGTGGGACTAGCGGCCACCGGGGAGCTGTTTTTT. Its translation: CASSLDVGLAATGELFF.

The chain links TRBV13 to TRBJ2-1; 10 nucleotides agree with TRBD1. The germline V gene encodes CDR1 PRHDT and CDR2 FYEKMQ (reference sequence). The junction had 8 bases not matched to a gene; V was cut back by 5 bases and J by 10 bases. The CDR3 is made up of 14 amino acids. CDR3 sequence: CASSPGTGEREQFF. The CDR3 nucleotides read TGTGCCAGCAGCCCGGGGACAGGGGAAAGAGAGCAGTTCTTC.

On this clone itself: Other nucleotide sequences in the sample specify the same CDR3. The chain recombines TRBV9 with TRBJ2-5, with TRBD2 identical over 7 bases. Germline CDR1 is SGDLS and CDR2 is YYNGEE. Unmatched junction bases numbered 4, after V lost 3 bases and J lost 5 bases. The CDR3 spans 13 residues. The CDR3 DNA reads TGTGCCAGCAGCGCGGGGGGTCAGGAGACCCAGTACTTC. It yields the protein CASSAGGQETQYF. Using reference TRBV9 and TRBJ2-5 for the parts outside the CDR3, the full variable domain is DSGVTQTPKHLITATGQRVTLRCSPRSGDLSVYWYQQSLDQGLQFLIQYYNGEERAKGNILERFSAQQFPDLHSELNLSSLELGDSALYFCASSAGGQETQYFGPGTRLLVL.

This clone has just a few counts. This chain links TRBV6-5 with TRBJ1-2, with a possible D match to TRBD1 (5 bases). The CDR3 length is 13 residues. CDR1 and CDR2 (germline): MNHEY, SVGAGI. The germline V and J ends were trimmed by 6 bases and 7 bases, with 15 bases remaining between them. In nucleotides, the CDR3 is TGTGCCAGCAGGCTGCCGGGTCAGGGTGGCTACACCTTC. As protein: CASRLPGQGGYTF.